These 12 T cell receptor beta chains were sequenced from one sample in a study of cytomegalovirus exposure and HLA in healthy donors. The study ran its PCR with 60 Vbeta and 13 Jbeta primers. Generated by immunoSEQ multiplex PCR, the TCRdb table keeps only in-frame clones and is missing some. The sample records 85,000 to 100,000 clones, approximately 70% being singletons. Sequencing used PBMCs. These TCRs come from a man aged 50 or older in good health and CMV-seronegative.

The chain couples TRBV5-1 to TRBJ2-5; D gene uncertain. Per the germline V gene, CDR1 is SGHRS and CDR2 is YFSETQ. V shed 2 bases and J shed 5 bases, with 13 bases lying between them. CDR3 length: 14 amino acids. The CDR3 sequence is CASSFGSSRETQYF. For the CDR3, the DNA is TGCGCCAGCAGCTTCGGTTCCTCGAGGGAGACCCAGTACTTC.

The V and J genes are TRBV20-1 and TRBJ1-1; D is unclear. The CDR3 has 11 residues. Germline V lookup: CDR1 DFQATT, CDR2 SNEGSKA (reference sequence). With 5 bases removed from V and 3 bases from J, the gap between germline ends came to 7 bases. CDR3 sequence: CSAPRDTEAFF. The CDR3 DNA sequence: TGCAGTGCTCCCCGGGACACTGAAGCTTTCTTT.

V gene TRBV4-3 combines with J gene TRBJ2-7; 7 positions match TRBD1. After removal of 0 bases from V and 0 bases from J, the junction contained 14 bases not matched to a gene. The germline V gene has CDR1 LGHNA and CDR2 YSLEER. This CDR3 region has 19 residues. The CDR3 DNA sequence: TGCGCCAGCAGCCAAGAAACCGGGACAGACTATTATTACTCCTACGAGCAGTACTTC. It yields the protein CASSQETGTDYYYSYEQYF.

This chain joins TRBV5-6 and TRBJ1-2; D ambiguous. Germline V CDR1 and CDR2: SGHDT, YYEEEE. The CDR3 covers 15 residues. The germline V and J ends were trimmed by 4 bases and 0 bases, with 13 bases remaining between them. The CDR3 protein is CASSQTGSANYGYTF. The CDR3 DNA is TGTGCCAGCAGCCAAACCGGGTCAGCTAACTATGGCTACACCTTC.

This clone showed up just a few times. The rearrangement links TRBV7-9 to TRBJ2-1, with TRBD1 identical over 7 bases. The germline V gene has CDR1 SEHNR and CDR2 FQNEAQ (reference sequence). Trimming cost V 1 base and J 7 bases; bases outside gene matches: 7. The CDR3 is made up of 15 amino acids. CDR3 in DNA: TGTGCCAGCAGCTTAGAAAGGCAGGGGGTAAATGAGCAGTTCTTC. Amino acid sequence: CASSLERQGVNEQFF. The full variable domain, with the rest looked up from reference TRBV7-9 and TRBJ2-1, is DTGVSQNPRHKITKRGQNVTFRCDPISEHNRLYWYRQTLGQGPEFLTYFQNEAQLEKSRLLSDRFSAERPKGSFSTLEIQRTEQGDSAMYLCASSLERQGVNEQFFGPGTRLTVL.

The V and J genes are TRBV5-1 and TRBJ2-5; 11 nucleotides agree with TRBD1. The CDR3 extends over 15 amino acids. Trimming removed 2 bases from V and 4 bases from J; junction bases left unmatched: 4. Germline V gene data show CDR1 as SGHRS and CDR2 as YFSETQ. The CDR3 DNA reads TGCGCCAGCAGCTTAGAGGGACAGGGGGTAGAGACCCAGTACTTC. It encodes CASSLEGQGVETQYF. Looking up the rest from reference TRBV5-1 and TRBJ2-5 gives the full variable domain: KAGVTQTPRYLIKTRGQQVTLSCSPISGHRSVSWYQQTPGQGLQFLFEYFSETQRNKGNFPGRFSGRQFSNSRSEMNVSTLELGDSALYLCASSLEGQGVETQYFGPGTRLLVL.

The CDR3 spells CAWSVGHSGNTIYF. The CDR3 DNA reads as TGTGCCTGGAGTGTTGGACACTCTGGAAACACCATATATTTT. This chain uses TRBV30 with TRBJ1-3, with D possibly being TRBD1 (5 bases). Germline V CDR1 and CDR2: GTSNPN, SVGIG (reference sequence). V lost 0 bases and J lost 0, with 6 bases in between. The CDR3 extends over 14 amino acids.

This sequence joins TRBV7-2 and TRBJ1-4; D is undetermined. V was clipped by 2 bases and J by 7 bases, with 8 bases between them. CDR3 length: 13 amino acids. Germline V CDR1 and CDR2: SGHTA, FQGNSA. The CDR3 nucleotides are TGTGCCAGCAGCTTAACCGGGAGTGAAAAACTGTTTTTT. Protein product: CASSLTGSEKLFF.

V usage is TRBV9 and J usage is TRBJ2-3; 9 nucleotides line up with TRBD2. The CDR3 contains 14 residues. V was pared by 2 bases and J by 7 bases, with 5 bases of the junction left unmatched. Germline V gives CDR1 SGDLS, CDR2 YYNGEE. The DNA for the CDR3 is TGTGCCAGCAGCGTCGGGCGGGGGGGGTATACGCAGTATTTT. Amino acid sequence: CASSVGRGGYTQYF.

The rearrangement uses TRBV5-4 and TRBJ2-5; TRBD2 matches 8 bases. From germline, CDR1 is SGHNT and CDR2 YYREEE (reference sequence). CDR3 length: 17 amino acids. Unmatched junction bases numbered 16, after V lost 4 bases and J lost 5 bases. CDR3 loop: CASSPRSSGRTGETQYF. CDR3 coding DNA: TGTGCCAGCAGCCCGAGATCTAGCGGGCGGACCGGTGAGACCCAGTACTTC.

The CDR3 reads CASSDLNRGGYTF. Written as DNA, the CDR3 is TGTGCCAGCTCCGACCTAAACAGGGGCGGCTACACCTTC. This sequence joins TRBV7-3 and TRBJ1-2; 7 nucleotides agree with TRBD1. The CDR3 spans 13 residues. V gave up 8 bases and J gave up 8 bases; unmatched junction bases: 11. Germline-derived CDR1 and CDR2 are SGHTA and FQGTGA.

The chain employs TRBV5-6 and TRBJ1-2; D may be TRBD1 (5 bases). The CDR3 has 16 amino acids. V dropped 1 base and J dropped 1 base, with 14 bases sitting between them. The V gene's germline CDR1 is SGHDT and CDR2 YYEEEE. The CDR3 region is CASSLLFFDSNYGYTF. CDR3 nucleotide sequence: TGTGCCAGCAGCTTGCTATTCTTTGACAGTAACTATGGCTACACCTTC.